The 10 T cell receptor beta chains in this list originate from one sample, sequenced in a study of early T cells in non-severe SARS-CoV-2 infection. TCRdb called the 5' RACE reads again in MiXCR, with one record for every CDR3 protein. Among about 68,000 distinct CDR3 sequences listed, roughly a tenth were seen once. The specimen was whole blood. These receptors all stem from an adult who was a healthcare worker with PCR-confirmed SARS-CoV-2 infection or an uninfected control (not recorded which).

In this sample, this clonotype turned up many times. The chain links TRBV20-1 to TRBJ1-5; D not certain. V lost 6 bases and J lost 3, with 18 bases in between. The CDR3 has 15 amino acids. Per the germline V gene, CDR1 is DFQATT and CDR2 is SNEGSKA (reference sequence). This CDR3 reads CSARDLGRSNQPQHF. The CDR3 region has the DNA TGCAGTGCCCGAGATTTGGGCAGGTCCAATCAGCCCCAGCATTTT.

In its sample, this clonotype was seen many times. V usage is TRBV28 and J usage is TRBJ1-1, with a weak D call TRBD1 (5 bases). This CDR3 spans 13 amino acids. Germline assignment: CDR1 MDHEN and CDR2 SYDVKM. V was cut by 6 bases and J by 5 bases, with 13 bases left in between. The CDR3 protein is CASRGTRGTEAFF. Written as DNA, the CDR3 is TGTGCCAGCAGAGGTACCCGGGGGACTGAAGCTTTCTTT.

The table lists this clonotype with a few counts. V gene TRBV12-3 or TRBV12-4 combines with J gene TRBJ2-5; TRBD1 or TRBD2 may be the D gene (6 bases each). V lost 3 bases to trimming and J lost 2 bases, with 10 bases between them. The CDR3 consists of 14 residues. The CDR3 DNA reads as TGTGCCAGCAGTTTTACAGGGAGGCAAGAGACCCAGTACTTC. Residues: CASSFTGRQETQYF.

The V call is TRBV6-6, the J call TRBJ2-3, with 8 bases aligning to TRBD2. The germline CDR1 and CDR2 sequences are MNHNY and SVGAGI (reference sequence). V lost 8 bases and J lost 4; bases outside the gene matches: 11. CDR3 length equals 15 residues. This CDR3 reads CASSKVLAAADTQYF. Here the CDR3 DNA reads TGTGCCAGCTCCAAGGTACTAGCGGCAGCAGATACGCAGTATTTT.

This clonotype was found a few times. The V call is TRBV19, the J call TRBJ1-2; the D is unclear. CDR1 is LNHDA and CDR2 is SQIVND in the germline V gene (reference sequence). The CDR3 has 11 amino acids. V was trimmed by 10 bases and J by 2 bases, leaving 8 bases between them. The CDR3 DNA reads TGTGCCACCTGGTCCAACTATGGCTACACCTTC. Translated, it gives CATWSNYGYTF.

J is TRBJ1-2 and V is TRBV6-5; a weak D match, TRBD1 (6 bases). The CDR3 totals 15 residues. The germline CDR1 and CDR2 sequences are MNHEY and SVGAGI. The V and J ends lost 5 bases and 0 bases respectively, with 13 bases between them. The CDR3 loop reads CASSKRGTTNYGYTF. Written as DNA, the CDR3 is TGTGCCAGCAGTAAAAGGGGGACCACTAACTATGGCTACACCTTC.

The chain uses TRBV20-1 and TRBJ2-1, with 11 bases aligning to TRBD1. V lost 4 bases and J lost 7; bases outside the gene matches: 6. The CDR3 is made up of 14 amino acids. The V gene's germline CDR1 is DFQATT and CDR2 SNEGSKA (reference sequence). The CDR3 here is CSANGQGASNEQFF. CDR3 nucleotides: TGCAGTGCTAATGGACAGGGGGCTTCTAATGAGCAGTTCTTC.

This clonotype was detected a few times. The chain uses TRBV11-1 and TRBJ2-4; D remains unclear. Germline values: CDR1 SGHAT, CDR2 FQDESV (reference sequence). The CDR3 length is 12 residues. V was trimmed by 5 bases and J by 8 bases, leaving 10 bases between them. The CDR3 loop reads CASSPGRYIQYF. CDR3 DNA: TGTGCCAGCAGCCCCGGACGTTACATTCAGTACTTC.

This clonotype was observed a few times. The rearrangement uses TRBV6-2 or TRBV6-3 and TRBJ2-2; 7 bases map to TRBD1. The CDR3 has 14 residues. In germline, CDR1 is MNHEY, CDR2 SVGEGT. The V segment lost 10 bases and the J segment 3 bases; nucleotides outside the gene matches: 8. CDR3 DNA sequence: TGTGCCATTTCGCCCGGGACAGACACCGGGGAGCTGTTTTTT. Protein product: CAISPGTDTGELFF.

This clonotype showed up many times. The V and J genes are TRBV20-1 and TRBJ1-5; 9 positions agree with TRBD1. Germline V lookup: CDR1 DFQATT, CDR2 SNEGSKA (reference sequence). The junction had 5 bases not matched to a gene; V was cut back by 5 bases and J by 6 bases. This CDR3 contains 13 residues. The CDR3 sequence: CSAGTGIAQPQHF. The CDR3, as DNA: TGCAGTGCTGGGACAGGGATAGCTCAGCCCCAGCATTTT.